Here is one T cell receptor beta chain with its context. A much bigger clone sits one base away, suggesting this may be a read error. This specimen belongs to a study of tumor-infiltrating lymphocytes in primary liver carcinoma. Starting material for RNA and DNA co-extraction consisted of roughly 18-34 mg of unsorted bulk tissue. Every patient had chronic HBV infection and was treatment-naive. Reverse transcription of roughly 480 ng total RNA with a constant-region primer produced TCR beta cDNA. Libraries of TCR beta came from three nested multiplex PCR rounds with slightly modified ARM-PCR. TCRdb itself ran the multiplex PCR reads through MiXCR, one entry per CDR3 protein. In the table there are 100,000 or so distinct CDR3 sequences, around 73% of which are singletons. The sequence was obtained from a woman in her sixties or seventies with primary liver carcinoma and hepatitis B virus infection. The sequencing input was liver tumor tissue from sampling region 2. As for subset: tumor region T2, inferior pole.

CDR3 in DNA: TGTGCCAGAAGCAAAGGGCAGGGGGCTGAAGCTTTCTTT. Protein: CARSKGQGAEAFF. The V call is TRBV7-9, the J call TRBJ1-1; TRBD1 matches at 7 bases. Germline V CDR1 and CDR2: SEHNR, FQNEAQ (reference sequence). The CDR3 loop spans 13 amino acids. The V segment lost 9 bases and the J segment 6 bases; nucleotides outside the gene matches: 10.